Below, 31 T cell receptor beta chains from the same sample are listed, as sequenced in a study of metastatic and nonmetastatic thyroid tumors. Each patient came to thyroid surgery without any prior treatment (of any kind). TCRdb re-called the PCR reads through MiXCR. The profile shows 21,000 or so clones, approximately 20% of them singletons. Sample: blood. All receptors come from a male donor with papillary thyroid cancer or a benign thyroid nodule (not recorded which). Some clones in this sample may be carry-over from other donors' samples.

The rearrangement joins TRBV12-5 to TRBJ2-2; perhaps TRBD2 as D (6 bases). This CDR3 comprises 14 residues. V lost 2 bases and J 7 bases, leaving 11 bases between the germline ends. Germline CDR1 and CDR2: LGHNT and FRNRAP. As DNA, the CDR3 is TGTGCTAGTGGTTTGCGGGACTGGGGCGGGGAGCTGTTTTTT. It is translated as CASGLRDWGGELFF.

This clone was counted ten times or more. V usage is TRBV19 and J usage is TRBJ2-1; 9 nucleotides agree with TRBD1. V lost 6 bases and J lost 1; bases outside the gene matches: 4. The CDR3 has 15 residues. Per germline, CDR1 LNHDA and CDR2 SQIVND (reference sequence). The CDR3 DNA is TGTGCCAGTAGACCGGACAGGGGTTCCTACAATGAGCAGTTCTTC. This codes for CASRPDRGSYNEQFF.

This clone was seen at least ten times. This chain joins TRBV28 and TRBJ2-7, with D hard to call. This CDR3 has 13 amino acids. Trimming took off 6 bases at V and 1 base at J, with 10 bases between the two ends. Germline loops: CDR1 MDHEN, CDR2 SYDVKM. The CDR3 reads CASRRDTSYEQYF. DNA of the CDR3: TGTGCCAGCAGAAGAGACACGTCCTACGAGCAGTACTTC.

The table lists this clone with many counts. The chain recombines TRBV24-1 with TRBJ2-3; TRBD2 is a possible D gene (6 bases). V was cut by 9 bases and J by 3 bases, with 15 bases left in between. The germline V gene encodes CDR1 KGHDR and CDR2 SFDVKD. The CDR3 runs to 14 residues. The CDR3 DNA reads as TGTGCCACCGATGGAGGGGATGGGACAGATACGCAGTATTTT. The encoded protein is CATDGGDGTDTQYF.

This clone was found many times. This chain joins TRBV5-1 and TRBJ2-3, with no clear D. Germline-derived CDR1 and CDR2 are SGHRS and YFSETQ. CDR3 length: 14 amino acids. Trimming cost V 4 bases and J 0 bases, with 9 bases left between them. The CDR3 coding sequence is TGCGCCAGCAGCCCAGCTCATAGCACAGATACGCAGTATTTT. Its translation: CASSPAHSTDTQYF.

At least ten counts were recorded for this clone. CDR3 sequence reads: CAWSPAGGVSIGFF. CDR3 DNA: TGTGCCTGGAGTCCAGCAGGGGGCGTCTCTATCGGTTTCTTT. The V call is TRBV30, the J call TRBJ1-1; 8 bases are shared with TRBD1. The CDR3 has 14 residues. Germline V gene lookup returns CDR1 GTSNPN and CDR2 SVGIG (reference sequence). Unmatched junction bases numbered 15, after V lost 2 bases and J lost 13 bases.

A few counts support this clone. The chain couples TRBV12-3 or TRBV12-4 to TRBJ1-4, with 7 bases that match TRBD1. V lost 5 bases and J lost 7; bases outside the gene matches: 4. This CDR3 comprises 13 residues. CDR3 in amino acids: CASSARQGEKLFF. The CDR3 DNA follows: TGTGCCAGCAGTGCCAGACAGGGTGAAAAACTGTTTTTT.

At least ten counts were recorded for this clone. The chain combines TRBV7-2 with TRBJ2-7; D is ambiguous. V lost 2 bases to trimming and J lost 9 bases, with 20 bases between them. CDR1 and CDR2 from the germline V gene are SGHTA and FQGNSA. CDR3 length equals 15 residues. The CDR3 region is CASSLTFSRVPRQYF. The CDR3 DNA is TGTGCCAGCAGCTTAACTTTTTCTCGGGTACCGCGGCAGTACTTC. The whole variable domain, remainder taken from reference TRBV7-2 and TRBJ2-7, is GAGVSQSPSNKVTEKGKDVELRCDPISGHTALYWYRQSLGQGLEFLIYFQGNSAPDKSGLPSDRFSAERTGGSVSTLTIQRTQQEDSAVYLCASSLTFSRVPRQYFGPGTRLTVT.

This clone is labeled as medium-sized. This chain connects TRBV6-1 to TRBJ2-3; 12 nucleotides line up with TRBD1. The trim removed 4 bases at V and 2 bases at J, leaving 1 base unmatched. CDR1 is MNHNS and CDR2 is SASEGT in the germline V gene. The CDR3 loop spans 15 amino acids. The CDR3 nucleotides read TGTGCCAGCAGTGGGGGACAGGGGGCCACAGATACGCAGTATTTT. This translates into CASSGGQGATDTQYF.

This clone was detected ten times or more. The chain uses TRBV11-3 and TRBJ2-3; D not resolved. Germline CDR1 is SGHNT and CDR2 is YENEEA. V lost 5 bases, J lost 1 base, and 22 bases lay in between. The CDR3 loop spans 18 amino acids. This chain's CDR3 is CASSRGVGWDRRTDTQYF. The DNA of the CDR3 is TGTGCCAGCAGCCGAGGAGTCGGCTGGGATCGACGCACAGATACGCAGTATTTT.

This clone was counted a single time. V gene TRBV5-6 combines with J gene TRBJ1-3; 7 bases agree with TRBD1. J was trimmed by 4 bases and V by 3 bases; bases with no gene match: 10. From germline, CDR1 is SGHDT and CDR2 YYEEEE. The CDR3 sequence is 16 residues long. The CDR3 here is CASSSSRDSEGNTIYF. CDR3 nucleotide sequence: TGTGCCAGCAGCTCGTCCCGGGACAGTGAGGGAAACACCATATATTTT.

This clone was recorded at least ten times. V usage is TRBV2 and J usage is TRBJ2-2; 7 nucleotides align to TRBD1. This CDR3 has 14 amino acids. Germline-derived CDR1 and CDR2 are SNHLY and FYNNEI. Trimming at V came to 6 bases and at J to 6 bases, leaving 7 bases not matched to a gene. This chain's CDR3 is CASRTRTGAGELFF. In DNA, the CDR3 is TGTGCCAGCAGGACTCGCACAGGGGCCGGGGAGCTGTTTTTT.

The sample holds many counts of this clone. The CDR3 protein is CASSQLGQGEGETQYF. The CDR3 nucleotides are TGTGCCAGCAGTCAATTGGGACAGGGGGAAGGAGAGACCCAGTACTTC. V gene TRBV28 combines with J gene TRBJ2-5; 11 bases map to TRBD1. The V gene's germline CDR1 is MDHEN and CDR2 SYDVKM. Germline trimming cut 5 bases from V and 4 bases from J; bases unmatched to any gene: 9. The CDR3 sequence is 16 residues long.

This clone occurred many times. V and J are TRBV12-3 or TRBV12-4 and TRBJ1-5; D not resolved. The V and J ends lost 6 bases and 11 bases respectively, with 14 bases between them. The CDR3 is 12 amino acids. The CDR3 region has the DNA TGTGCCAGCAGCCCCACGGTGGGATCCCAGCATTTT. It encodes CASSPTVGSQHF.

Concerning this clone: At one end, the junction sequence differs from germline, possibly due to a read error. This CDR3 is CASSQRQGWQPHHF. CDR3 DNA: TGTGCCAGCAGTCAACGACAGGGTTGGCAGCCCCATCATTTC. V usage is TRBV6-1 and J usage is TRBJ1-5; 7 bases fit TRBD1. The CDR3 consists of 14 residues. Germline V gives CDR1 MNHNS, CDR2 SASEGT.

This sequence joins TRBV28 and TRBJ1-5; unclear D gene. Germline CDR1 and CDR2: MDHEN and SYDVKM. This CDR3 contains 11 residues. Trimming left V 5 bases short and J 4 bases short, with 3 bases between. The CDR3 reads CASSLNQPQHF. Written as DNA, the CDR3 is TGTGCCAGCAGTCTTAATCAGCCCCAGCATTTT.

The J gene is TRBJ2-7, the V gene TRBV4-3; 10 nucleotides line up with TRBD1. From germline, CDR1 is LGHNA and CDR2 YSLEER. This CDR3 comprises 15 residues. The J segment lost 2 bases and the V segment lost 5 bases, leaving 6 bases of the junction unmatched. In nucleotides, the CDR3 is TGCGCCAGCAGCTCCCAGGGGACAGGGGCCTACGAGCAGTACTTC. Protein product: CASSSQGTGAYEQYF.

In DNA, the CDR3 is TGCAGTGCACGCGGGGTCGGTAGCACCGGGGAGCTGTTTTTT. Its protein product is CSARGVGSTGELFF. V gene TRBV20-1 combines with J gene TRBJ2-2, with D perhaps matching TRBD2 (6 bases). Trimming took off 6 bases at V and 4 bases at J, with 15 bases between the two ends. The CDR3 extends over 14 amino acids. Germline V gene sequence: CDR1 DFQATT, CDR2 SNEGSKA (reference sequence).

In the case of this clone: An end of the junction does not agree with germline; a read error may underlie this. CDR3 protein: CASSDRQAVYGYNF. Written as DNA, the CDR3 is TGCGCCAGCAGCGACCGACAGGCAGTCTATGGCTACAACTTC. The rearrangement uses TRBV5-1 and TRBJ1-2; the D gene is possibly TRBD1 (6 bases). This CDR3 is 14 amino acids long. CDR1 SGHRS and CDR2 YFSETQ come from the germline V gene. Combining the CDR3 with reference TRBV5-1 and TRBJ1-2 gives the whole variable domain KAGVTQTPRYLIKTRGQQVTLSCSPISGHRSVSWYQQTPGQGLQFLFEYFSETQRNKGNFPGRFSGRQFSNSRSEMNVSTLELGDSALYLCASSDRQAVYGYNFGSGTRLTVV.

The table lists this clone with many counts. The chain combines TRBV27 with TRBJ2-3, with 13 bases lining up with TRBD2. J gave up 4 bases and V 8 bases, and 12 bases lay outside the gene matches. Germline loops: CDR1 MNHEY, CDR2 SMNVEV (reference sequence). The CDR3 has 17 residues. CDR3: CASAPAGLAGDADTQYF. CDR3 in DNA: TGTGCCAGCGCCCCCGCCGGACTAGCGGGAGACGCAGATACGCAGTATTTT.

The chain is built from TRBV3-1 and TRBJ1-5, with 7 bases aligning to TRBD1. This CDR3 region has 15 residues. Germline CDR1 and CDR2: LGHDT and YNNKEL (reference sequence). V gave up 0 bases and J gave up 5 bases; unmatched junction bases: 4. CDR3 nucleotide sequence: TGTGCCAGCAGCCAAGATCACAGGGGCGATCAGCCCCAGCATTTT. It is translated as CASSQDHRGDQPQHF.

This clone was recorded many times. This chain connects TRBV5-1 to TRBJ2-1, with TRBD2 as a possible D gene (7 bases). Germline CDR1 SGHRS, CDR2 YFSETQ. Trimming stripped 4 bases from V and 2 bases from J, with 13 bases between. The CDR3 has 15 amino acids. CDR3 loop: CASSLRGATYNEQFF. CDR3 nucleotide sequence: TGCGCCAGCAGCCTACGGGGGGCCACCTACAATGAGCAGTTCTTC.

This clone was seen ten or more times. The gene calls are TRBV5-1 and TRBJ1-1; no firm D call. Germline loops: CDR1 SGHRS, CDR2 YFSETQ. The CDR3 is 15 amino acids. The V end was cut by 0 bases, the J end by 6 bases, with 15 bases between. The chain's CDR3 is CASSLGRTFGAEAFF. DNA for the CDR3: TGCGCCAGCAGCTTGGGTCGGACCTTTGGTGCTGAAGCTTTCTTT.

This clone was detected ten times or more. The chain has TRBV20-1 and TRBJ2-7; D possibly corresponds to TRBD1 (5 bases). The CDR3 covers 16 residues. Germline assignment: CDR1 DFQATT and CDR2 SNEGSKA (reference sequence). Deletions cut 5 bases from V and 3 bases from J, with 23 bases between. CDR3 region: CSAPDSLNLGYYEQYF. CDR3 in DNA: TGCAGTGCTCCCGACAGCCTAAACCTGGGGTACTACGAGCAGTACTTC.

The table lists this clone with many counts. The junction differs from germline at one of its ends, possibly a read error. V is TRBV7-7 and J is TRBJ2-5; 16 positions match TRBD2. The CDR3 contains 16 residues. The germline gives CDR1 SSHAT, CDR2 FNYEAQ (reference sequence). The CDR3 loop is CASSGTSGGAWETQYF. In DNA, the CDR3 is TGTGCTAGCAGCGGGACTAGCGGGGGGGCTTGGGAGACCCAGTACTTC.

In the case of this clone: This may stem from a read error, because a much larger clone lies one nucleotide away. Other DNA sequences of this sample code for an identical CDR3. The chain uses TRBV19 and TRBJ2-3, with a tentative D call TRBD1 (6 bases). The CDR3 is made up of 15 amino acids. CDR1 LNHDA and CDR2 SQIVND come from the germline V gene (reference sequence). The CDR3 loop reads CASSSDRSSTDTQYF. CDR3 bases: TGTGCCAGTAGTTCGGACAGATCTAGCACAGATACACAGTATTTT.

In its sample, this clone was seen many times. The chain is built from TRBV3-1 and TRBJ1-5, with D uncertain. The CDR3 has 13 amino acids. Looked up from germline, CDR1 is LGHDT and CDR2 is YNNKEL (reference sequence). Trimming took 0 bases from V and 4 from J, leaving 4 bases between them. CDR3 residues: CASSQDKNQPQHF. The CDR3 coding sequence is TGTGCCAGCAGCCAAGATAAGAATCAGCCCCAGCATTTT. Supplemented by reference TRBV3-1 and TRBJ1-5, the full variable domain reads DTAVSQTPKYLVTQMGNDKSIKCEQNLGHDTMYWYKQDSKKFLKIMFSYNNKELIINETVPNRFSPKSPDKAHLNLHINSLELGDSAVYFCASSQDKNQPQHFGDGTRLSIL.

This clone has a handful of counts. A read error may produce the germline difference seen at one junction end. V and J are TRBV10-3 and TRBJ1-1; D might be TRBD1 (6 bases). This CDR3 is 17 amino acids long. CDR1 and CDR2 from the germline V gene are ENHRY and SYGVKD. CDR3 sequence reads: CAISEPPGEVYNTEAFF. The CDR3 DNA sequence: TGCGCCATCAGTGAGCCCCCAGGGGAGGTGTACAACACTGAAGCTTTCTTT.

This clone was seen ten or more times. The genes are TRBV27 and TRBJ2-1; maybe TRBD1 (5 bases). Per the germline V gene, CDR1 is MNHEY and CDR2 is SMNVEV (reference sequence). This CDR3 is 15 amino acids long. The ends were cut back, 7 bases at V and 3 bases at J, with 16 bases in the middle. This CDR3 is CASISSITGYNEQFF. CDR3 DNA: TGTGCCAGCATTTCTTCCATAACAGGCTACAATGAGCAGTTCTTC.

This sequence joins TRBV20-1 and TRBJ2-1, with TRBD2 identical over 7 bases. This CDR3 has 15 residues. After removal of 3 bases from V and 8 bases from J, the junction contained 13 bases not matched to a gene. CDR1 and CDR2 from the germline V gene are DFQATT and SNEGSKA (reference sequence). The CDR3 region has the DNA TGCAGTGCTAGTAATGAGGGAGGGCCGACGGATGAGCAGTTCTTC. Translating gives CSASNEGGPTDEQFF.

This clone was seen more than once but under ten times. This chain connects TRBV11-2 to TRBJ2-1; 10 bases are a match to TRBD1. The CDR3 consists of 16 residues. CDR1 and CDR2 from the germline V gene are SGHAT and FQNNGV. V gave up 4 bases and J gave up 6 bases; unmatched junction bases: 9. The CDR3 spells CASSSRQGASGNEQFF. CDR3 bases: TGTGCCAGCAGCTCGAGACAGGGGGCCAGCGGCAATGAGCAGTTCTTC.